This T cell receptor (beta chain) originates from a study of cytomegalovirus exposure and HLA in healthy donors. Across the whole study: In an earlier analysis, 95 million to 140 million unique TCR beta sequences were found from some 200 million T cells.

The CDR3 loop spans 18 amino acids. Between the trimmed V and J ends, which lost 4 bases and 0 bases, there was a span of 21 bases. CDR1 is SGHNT and CDR2 is YENEEA in the germline V gene. Primers: 60 Vbeta forward and 13 Jbeta reverse. As originally analysed: There were tens of millions of unique TCR beta chains by a later count, and some 11 million of them were shared. Measured with immunoSEQ multiplex PCR; TCRdb has only the in-frame clones, and not every one. V, J and clone size are those of that table, while D and trimming were read from the DNA. Of tens of thousands of clones listed, roughly 86% are singletons. Study outcomes and limitations: Researchers reported in a later analysis that a missense DCLRE1C variant was tied to TCR beta V- and J-gene trimming.

With respect to this clone: Its target is unknown.

The chain joins TRBV11-3 to TRBJ1-1; TRBD1 might be the D (5 bases). The sample consisted of PBMCs. The receptor comes from a man under 40 in good health and CMV-seropositive. In nucleotides, the CDR3 is TGTGCCAGCAGCTCGGGGCAGGGACTGGGGGGAATGAACACTGAAGCTTTCTTT. Translated, it gives CASSSGQGLGGMNTEAFF. The full variable domain, rest sourced from reference TRBV11-3 and TRBJ1-1, is EAGVVQSPRYKIIEKKQPVAFWCNPISGHNTLYWYLQNLGQGPELLIRYENEEAVDDSQLPKDRFSAERLKGVDSTLKIQPAELGDSAVYLCASSSGQGLGGMNTEAFFGQGTRLTVV.